Listed below are T cell receptor beta chains from one sample, sequenced in a study of blood T cell repertoires in COVID-19. Libraries were prepared by immunoSEQ multiplex PCR; TCRdb keeps only in-frame clonotypes and omits some of them. The repertoire holds about 200,000 clones, with 86% as singletons. The sample taken for sequencing was peripheral blood. The receptors shown here come from an elderly man with acute or convalescent COVID-19. The CDR3 runs from the conserved cysteine through the conserved F or W.

V gene,CDR3 protein
TRBV19,CASRRDRGRYEKLFF
TRBV7-3,CASSSITGTSGPTDTQYF
TRBV7-9,CASSSPGTTWSEQYF
TRBV6-1,CASSDFGQGWEKLFF
TRBV11-2,CASSLDGGRVFYEQYF
TRBV7-8,CASSFRTGGYGYTF
TRBV27,CASSLKGRGSYGYTF
TRBV5-1,CASSLADSSTGELFF
TRBV28,CASSLSGGRSEAFF
TRBV19,CASGTGAETQYF
TRBV11-3,CASSPGSHHGGNTIYF
TRBV28,CASSLAWAGKANYGYTF
TRBV27,CASSWGQGSYGYTF
TRBV30,CAWGEYNEQFF
TRBV25-1,CASSPTSGRGNEQFF
TRBV28,CASSLVTSGLYNEQFF
TRBV5-1,CASSLALAGGFYNEQFF
TRBV6-5,CASTAPGNTEAFF
TRBV11-2,CASSGGLQETQYF
TRBV6-5,CASKDRGKETQYF
TRBV30,CAWSVQTSGRNTGELFF
TRBV7-7,CASSSQMNTEAFF
TRBV27,CASSLDRRVRVRGYGYTF
TRBV6-2/TRBV6-3,CASSSSTSGAYTGELFF
TRBV28,CATLRQGAYEQYF
TRBV2,CASNSVVNTGELFF
TRBV27,CASSLALLSYGHGELFF
TRBV7-2,CASSAKSPVTNTGELFF